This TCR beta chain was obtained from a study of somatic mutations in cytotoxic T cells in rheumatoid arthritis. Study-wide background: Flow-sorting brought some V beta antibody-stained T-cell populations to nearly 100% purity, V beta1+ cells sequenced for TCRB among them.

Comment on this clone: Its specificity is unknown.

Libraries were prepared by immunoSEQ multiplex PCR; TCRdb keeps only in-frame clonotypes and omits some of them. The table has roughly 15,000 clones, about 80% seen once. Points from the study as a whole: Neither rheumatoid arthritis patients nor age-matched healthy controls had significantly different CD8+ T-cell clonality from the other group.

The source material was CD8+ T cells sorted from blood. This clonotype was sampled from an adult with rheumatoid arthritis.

DNA for the CDR3: TGTGCCAGCAGCGATAGGGACAGACTTTATAATTCACCCCTCCACTTT. Encoded protein: CASSDRDRLYNSPLHF. This chain connects TRBV28 to TRBJ1-6; TRBD1 aligns across 7 bases. The CDR3 length is 16 residues. V shed 6 bases and J 4 bases; nucleotides not matched to a gene: 9. From germline, CDR1 is MDHEN and CDR2 SYDVKM.